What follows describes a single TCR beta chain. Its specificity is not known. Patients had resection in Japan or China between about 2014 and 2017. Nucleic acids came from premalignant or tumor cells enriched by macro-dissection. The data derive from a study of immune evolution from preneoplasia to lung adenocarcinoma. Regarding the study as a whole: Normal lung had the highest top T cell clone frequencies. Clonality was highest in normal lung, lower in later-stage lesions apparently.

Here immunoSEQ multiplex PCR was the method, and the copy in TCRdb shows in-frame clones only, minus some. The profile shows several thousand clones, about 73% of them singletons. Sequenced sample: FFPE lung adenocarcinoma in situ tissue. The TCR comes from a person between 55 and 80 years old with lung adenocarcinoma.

CDR3 DNA sequence: TGTGCCAGCAGCTTAGATGGGTGGGAGCTGTTTTTT. It translates to CASSLDGWELFF. This chain uses TRBV11-3 with TRBJ2-2, with D unresolved. This CDR3 contains 12 residues. The V end was cut by 0 bases, the J end by 9 bases, with 5 bases between. Germline CDR1 reads SGHNT; CDR2 reads YENEEA. The full variable domain, its missing parts supplied by reference TRBV11-3 and TRBJ2-2, is EAGVVQSPRYKIIEKKQPVAFWCNPISGHNTLYWYLQNLGQGPELLIRYENEEAVDDSQLPKDRFSAERLKGVDSTLKIQPAELGDSAVYLCASSLDGWELFFGEGSRLTVL.